This TCR beta chain was captured by sequencing in a study of T-cell reconstitution after alpha-beta-depleted transplantation in children. The table lists this clonotype with a few counts. Antigen specificity is unknown. Researchers prepared the TCRbeta library using unique molecular identifiers, the study reports. TCRdb reprocessed the PCR reads via MiXCR and lists one record per CDR3 protein. The sample yields about a million distinct CDR3 sequences, about 31% seen once. General study points: There were reportedly several hundred expanded graft clones from which alpha-beta T cells came about two months after transplant. T-cell numbers and diversity, one year after transplant, stemmed largely from T cells that were newly produced.

Sample: PBMCs, mostly from graft donor cells, taken 360 days after TCRalphabeta/CD19-depleted stem cell transplant. This clonotype was sampled from a boy less than two years old who had a stem cell transplant for SCID, so the T cells may come from the graft donor.

In DNA, the CDR3 is TGTGCCAGCAGACCCGGACAGGGGAAGACAGATACGCAGTATTTT. It codes for CASRPGQGKTDTQYF. The gene calls are TRBV3-1 and TRBJ2-3, with TRBD1 identical over 9 bases. The V gene's germline CDR1 is LGHDT and CDR2 YNNKEL (reference sequence). V lost 6 bases to trimming and J lost 3 bases; unmatched junction nucleotides: 7. The CDR3 totals 15 residues.